What follows are 18 T cell receptor beta chains derived from one specimen sequenced in a study of metastatic and nonmetastatic thyroid tumors. TCRdb re-called clones via MiXCR from the PCR reads. This table holds 43,000 or so clones, around 25% found once. Patients were all untreated before their thyroid surgery. The material sequenced was blood. All receptors come from a male donor with papillary thyroid cancer or a benign thyroid nodule (not recorded which). Some clones in this sample may be carry-over from other donors' samples.

This clone was seen many times. The J gene is TRBJ1-2, the V gene TRBV12-3 or TRBV12-4, with TRBD1 matching over 9 bases. The trim removed 9 bases at V and 7 bases at J, leaving 15 bases unmatched. This CDR3 is built from 15 residues. CDR3 residues: CASSGLGQGPAGYTF. Written as DNA, the CDR3 is TGTGCCAGTTCCGGGCTTGGACAGGGGCCGGCTGGCTACACCTTC.

The sample holds many counts of this clone. The chain carries TRBV9 and TRBJ1-5, with D possibly matching TRBD1 (5 bases). V was shortened by 0 bases and J by 3 bases, with 10 bases between the two germline ends. This CDR3 spans 15 amino acids. Germline V gives CDR1 SGDLS, CDR2 YYNGEE. The CDR3 protein is CASSVGQTFNQPQHF. The CDR3 bases are TGTGCCAGCAGCGTAGGACAGACATTCAATCAGCCCCAGCATTTT.

The sample holds a few counts of this clone. The chain combines TRBV20-1 with TRBJ1-6, with D unclear. Germline values: CDR1 DFQATT, CDR2 SNEGSKA (reference sequence). Trimming cost V 1 base and J 3 bases, with 7 bases left between them. This CDR3 has 14 residues. This CDR3 is CSARVGSYNSPLHF. The DNA for the CDR3 is TGCAGTGCTAGAGTAGGCAGCTATAATTCACCCCTCCACTTT.

This clone has at least ten counts. A junction end diverges from the germline sequence, so it may reflect a read error. The chain has TRBV2 and TRBJ2-5; D is unresolved. The CDR3 runs 13 residues. CDR1 and CDR2 (germline): SNHLY, FYNNEI. DNA of the CDR3: TGTGCCTGCAGAGTGAACAGAGAAGAGACCCAGTACTTC. It translates to CACRVNREETQYF.

This clone has a count of ten or more. The gene calls are TRBV20-1 and TRBJ1-5; 8 bases are shared with TRBD1. J gave up 0 bases and V 6 bases, and 1 base lay outside the gene matches. Germline CDR1 reads DFQATT; CDR2 reads SNEGSKA (reference sequence). The CDR3 runs 13 residues. Here the CDR3 DNA reads TGCAGTGCCGACAGGGGTAGCAATCAGCCCCAGCATTTT. Translating it yields CSADRGSNQPQHF.

The rearrangement uses TRBV27 and TRBJ1-2, with D perhaps TRBD1 (5 bases). Germline V gene data show CDR1 as MNHEY and CDR2 as SMNVEV (reference sequence). There are 14 residues in the CDR3. V dropped 4 bases and J dropped 2 bases, with 11 bases sitting between them. CDR3 amino acids: CASSSARDNYGYTF. The CDR3 coding sequence is TGTGCCAGCAGTTCCGCCCGGGACAACTATGGCTACACCTTC.

The DNA of the CDR3 is TGTGCCTGGAGTGGGACAGGGTGGTACGAGCAGTACTTC. Protein: CAWSGTGWYEQYF. The chain joins TRBV30 to TRBJ2-7, with 8 positions matching TRBD1. This CDR3 comprises 13 residues. CDR1 and CDR2 (germline): GTSNPN, SVGIG (reference sequence). The trim removed 1 base at V and 4 bases at J, leaving 3 bases unmatched.

This clone occurred many times. In DNA form, the CDR3 reads TGTGCCAGCAGCTCACCGACTAGCGGGAGGGTCTACGAGCAGTACTTC. It yields the protein CASSSPTSGRVYEQYF. The J gene is TRBJ2-7, the V gene TRBV11-2; the match to TRBD2 covers 14 bases. CDR3 length equals 16 residues. Germline trimming cut 4 bases from V and 3 bases from J; bases unmatched to any gene: 5. Germline CDR1 SGHAT, CDR2 FQNNGV.

By frequency in the sample, this clone is medium-sized (0.01 to 0.1%). This chain uses TRBV30 with TRBJ1-2; no definite D call. Trimming removed 1 base from V and 4 bases from J, with 7 bases in between. Germline loops: CDR1 GTSNPN, CDR2 SVGIG (reference sequence). This CDR3 region has 12 residues. Here the CDR3 reads CAWSDLPYGYTF. As DNA, the CDR3 is TGTGCCTGGAGTGACTTGCCCTATGGCTACACCTTC.

The rearrangement joins TRBV5-1 to TRBJ1-1; D is unclear. The length of the CDR3 is 16 residues. Germline V CDR1 and CDR2: SGHRS, YFSETQ. Trimming shortened V by 0 bases and J by 2 bases, and 14 bases separated the two germline ends. The CDR3 region is CASSLESGPLNTEAFF. Here the CDR3 DNA reads TGCGCCAGCAGCTTGGAGTCTGGGCCCCTTAACACTGAAGCTTTCTTT.

There are many counts of this clone. CDR3 protein: CASSIHRLANYGYTF. DNA of the CDR3: TGTGCCAGTAGTATCCACAGGCTAGCTAACTATGGCTACACCTTC. The V and J genes are TRBV19 and TRBJ1-2; D is perhaps TRBD1 (5 bases). Trimming left V 3 bases short and J 0 bases short, with 11 bases between. CDR3 length equals 15 residues. Germline V gene sequence: CDR1 LNHDA, CDR2 SQIVND (reference sequence). The whole variable domain, remainder taken from reference TRBV19 and TRBJ1-2, is DGGITQSPKYLFRKEGQNVTLSCEQNLNHDAMYWYRQDPGQGLRLIYYSQIVNDFQKGDIAEGYSVSREKKESFPLTVTSAQKNPTAFYLCASSIHRLANYGYTFGSGTRLTVV.

This clone counts as medium-sized. The rearrangement uses TRBV6-1 and TRBJ2-7; D is unclear. This CDR3 is 13 amino acids long. The germline V and J ends were trimmed by 8 bases and 0 bases, with 11 bases remaining between them. Germline CDR1 reads MNHNS; CDR2 reads SASEGT. CDR3 DNA sequence: TGTGCCAGCCGACCATCTAACTCCTACGAGCAGTACTTC. This sequence encodes CASRPSNSYEQYF.

The chain joins TRBV7-9 to TRBJ1-6; 7 bases are shared with TRBD1. This CDR3 is 15 amino acids long. Looked up from germline, CDR1 is SEHNR and CDR2 is FQNEAQ (reference sequence). Trimming removed 0 bases from V and 10 bases from J; junction bases left unmatched: 6. In nucleotides, the CDR3 is TGTGCCAGCAGCTTAGCACAGGGGCCCCAGTCACCCCTCCACTTT. Amino acids: CASSLAQGPQSPLHF.

This clone was recorded many times. The chain uses TRBV6-5 and TRBJ2-1; 7 bases match TRBD1. The CDR3 sequence is 19 residues long. The V segment lost 0 bases and the J segment 4 bases; nucleotides outside the gene matches: 15. Germline CDR1 MNHEY, CDR2 SVGAGI. The CDR3 nucleotides are TGTGCCAGCAGTTACTCTATTATTACACAGGGGACCCCGTACAATGAGCAGTTCTTC. Amino acids: CASSYSIITQGTPYNEQFF.

Relative to its sample, this clone is medium-sized. The rearrangement links TRBV6-1 to TRBJ2-1; TRBD1 matches at 8 bases. The CDR3 consists of 18 residues. With 1 base clipped from V and 3 bases from J, the junction kept 11 bases outside the gene matches. The V gene's germline CDR1 is MNHNS and CDR2 SASEGT. The CDR3 region has the DNA TGTGCCAGCAGTGAAGGGGTTGAAAGGACAGGGCACTACAATGAGCAGTTCTTC. Translated, it gives CASSEGVERTGHYNEQFF.

This clone was found a few times. The rearrangement joins TRBV27 to TRBJ1-1; tentative D call: TRBD1 (6 bases). Germline V gene lookup returns CDR1 MNHEY and CDR2 SMNVEV (reference sequence). V lost 5 bases and J 0 bases, leaving 10 bases between the germline ends. The length of the CDR3 is 14 residues. In DNA form, the CDR3 reads TGTGCCAGCAGTCAACAGGGTATGAACACTGAAGCTTTCTTT. Its protein is CASSQQGMNTEAFF.

This clone was counted ten times or more. This chain connects TRBV19 to TRBJ1-5; D remains unclear. V lost 5 bases and J lost 1, with 6 bases in between. This CDR3 contains 13 residues. Germline CDR1 reads LNHDA; CDR2 reads SQIVND (reference sequence). The CDR3 sequence: CASSSESNQPQHF. In DNA, the CDR3 is TGTGCCAGTAGTTCCGAAAGCAATCAGCCCCAGCATTTT.

This clone occurred a few times. This sequence joins TRBV7-8 and TRBJ2-1, with D unclear. The germline V and J ends were trimmed by 5 bases and 4 bases, with 12 bases remaining between them. Germline V gives CDR1 SGHVS, CDR2 FQNEAQ. This CDR3 has 14 residues. The CDR3 here is CASSPGAAYNEQFF. Written as DNA, the CDR3 is TGTGCCAGCAGCCCCGGTGCTGCTTACAATGAGCAGTTCTTC.